This TCR beta chain was recovered during a study of blood T cells in healthy people across ages. The wider study: About one barcoded beta molecule per two T cells was the capture yield of template switching. Study-wide results and caveats: Long-lived donors carried more naive CD4+ cells and greater diversity than aged donors. Older age coincided with a roughly linear decline in TCR beta diversity per million T cells.

It was with a sample-barcoded 5' primer and a J-beta primer mix that a second PCR of roughly 6 to 12 cycles was run. A tag from a template-switch adaptor with 12 random nucleotides marked each cDNA molecule. From the 5' RACE reads, TCRdb called clonotypes with MiXCR, one entry per CDR3 protein. The sample consists of 800,000 to 950,000 distinct CDR3 sequences, under 50% of them appearing once. This clonotype was seen at least ten times. The antigen remains undetermined. This sequence originates from a man aged 25-45 years in good health. The material sequenced was blood.

The CDR3 reads CASSQYGGSTPREQYF. The CDR3 nucleotides read TGTGCCAGCAGCCAATATGGAGGGTCGACTCCCCGCGAGCAGTACTTC. The chain links TRBV4-2 to TRBJ2-7; D is possibly TRBD2 (6 bases). The CDR3 is made up of 16 amino acids. Germline CDR1 LGHNA, CDR2 YNFKEQ. The V end lost 2 bases, the J end lost 6 bases, and 20 bases lay between the germline ends.